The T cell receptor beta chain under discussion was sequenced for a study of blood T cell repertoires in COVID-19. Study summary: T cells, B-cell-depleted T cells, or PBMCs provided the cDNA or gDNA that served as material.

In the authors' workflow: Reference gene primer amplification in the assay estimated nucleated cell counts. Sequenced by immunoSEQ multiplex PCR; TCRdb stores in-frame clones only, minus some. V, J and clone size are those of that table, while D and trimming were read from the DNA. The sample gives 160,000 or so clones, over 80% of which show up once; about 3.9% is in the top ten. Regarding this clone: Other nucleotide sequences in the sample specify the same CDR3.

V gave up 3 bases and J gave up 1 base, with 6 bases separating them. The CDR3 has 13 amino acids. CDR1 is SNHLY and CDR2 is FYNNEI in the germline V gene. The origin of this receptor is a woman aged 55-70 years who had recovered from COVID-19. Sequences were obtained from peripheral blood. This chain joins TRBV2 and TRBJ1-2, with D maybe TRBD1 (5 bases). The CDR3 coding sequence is TGTGCCAGCAGTGAGCAGGGTAACTATGGCTACACCTTC. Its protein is CASSEQGNYGYTF.